Following are 27 T cell receptor beta chains from one sample sequenced in a study of identifying expanded T cells in peripheral blood. The method was immunoSEQ multiplex PCR; TCRdb's version includes in-frame clones alone and lacks a portion of them. The sample gives 100,000 to 150,000 clones, roughly 80% of which show up once; approximately 3% is in the top ten. What was sequenced was blood. These receptor sequences come from a person aged 18 to 75 in good health.

This sequence joins TRBV5-1 and TRBJ2-6; D may be TRBD1 (5 bases). Germline V gives CDR1 SGHRS, CDR2 YFSETQ. The CDR3 runs to 14 residues. Between the trimmed V and J ends, which lost 3 bases and 3 bases, there was a span of 7 bases. The CDR3 spells CASSWGFGANVLTF. The CDR3, as DNA: TGCGCCAGCAGCTGGGGCTTTGGGGCCAACGTCCTGACTTTC.

This chain links TRBV5-1 with TRBJ1-2; unclear D gene. Germline loops: CDR1 SGHRS, CDR2 YFSETQ. The CDR3 has 14 residues. Trimming took 7 bases from V and 0 from J, leaving 13 bases between them. Written as DNA, the CDR3 is TGCGCCAGCGGGTCCCCCGGGCCTAACTATGGCTACACCTTC. It encodes CASGSPGPNYGYTF.

The genes are TRBV6-1 and TRBJ1-5; D not resolved. Germline CDR1 MNHNS, CDR2 SASEGT. V gave up 2 bases and J gave up 0 bases, with 20 bases separating them. The CDR3 spans 19 residues. CDR3 amino acids: CASSEFLGSVFDSNQPQHF. The CDR3 DNA is TGTGCCAGCAGTGAATTTCTTGGGAGCGTGTTTGATAGCAATCAGCCCCAGCATTTT.

The chain carries TRBV7-2 and TRBJ2-3; D unresolved. The germline V and J ends were trimmed by 5 bases and 4 bases, with 7 bases remaining between them. CDR3 length equals 12 residues. Germline V gene sequence: CDR1 SGHTA, CDR2 FQGNSA. This CDR3 reads CASSASADTQYF. The CDR3 region has the DNA TGTGCCAGCAGCGCCTCCGCAGATACGCAGTATTTT.

The gene calls are TRBV5-1 and TRBJ1-2; no clear D. The CDR3 spans 16 residues. Trimming cost V 5 bases and J 0 bases, with 17 bases left between them. Per germline, CDR1 SGHRS and CDR2 YFSETQ. Here the CDR3 reads CASRHDMLPPNYGYTF. The DNA for the CDR3 is TGCGCCAGCAGACACGATATGTTACCACCTAACTATGGCTACACCTTC.

The V call is TRBV2, the J call TRBJ2-5; TRBD1 or TRBD2 may be the D gene (6 bases each). V was pared by 10 bases and J by 3 bases, with 24 bases between. This CDR3 comprises 16 residues. Per the germline V gene, CDR1 is SNHLY and CDR2 is FYNNEI. CDR3 sequence reads: CATGEEGWVGEETQYF. As DNA, the CDR3 is TGTGCCACAGGGGAGGAGGGATGGGTGGGGGAAGAGACCCAGTACTTC.

The chain couples TRBV6-1 to TRBJ1-2; D gene unclear. The V gene's germline CDR1 is MNHNS and CDR2 SASEGT. V was cut by 4 bases and J by 7 bases, with 16 bases left in between. The length of the CDR3 is 14 residues. The CDR3 DNA follows: TGTGCCAGCAGTGCCCCGGGCCGCCTAGGTGGCTACACCTTC. Protein sequence: CASSAPGRLGGYTF.

This chain uses TRBV2 with TRBJ2-3; 8 bases are a match to TRBD2. With V trimmed by 7 bases and J by 5 bases, 14 bases remained unmatched. The germline gives CDR1 SNHLY, CDR2 FYNNEI. CDR3 size: 16 residues. Here the CDR3 reads CASISGPSGHQDTQYF. The DNA of the CDR3 is TGTGCCAGCATCTCCGGACCTAGCGGGCATCAAGATACGCAGTATTTT.

The rearrangement uses TRBV5-1 and TRBJ2-3; D is ambiguous. This CDR3 has 16 amino acids. CDR1 and CDR2 from the germline V gene are SGHRS and YFSETQ. Trimming cost V 0 bases and J 0 bases, with 11 bases left between them. CDR3 in DNA: TGCGCCAGCAGCTTGGTGTTGGGGTCTAGCACAGATACGCAGTATTTT. Translating gives CASSLVLGSSTDTQYF.

This rearrangement joins TRBV29-1 to TRBJ2-3; a weak D match, TRBD2 (5 bases). The V end was cut by 4 bases, the J end by 2 bases, with 10 bases between. The CDR3 has 13 amino acids. Germline V gives CDR1 SQVTM, CDR2 ANQGSEA. The CDR3 nucleotides read TGCAGCGTTGGGACTGAAAACACAGATACGCAGTATTTT. Residues: CSVGTENTDTQYF.

In DNA form, the CDR3 reads TGTGCCAGCAGCTTACGACGGCCACTCGGTCGCGGGGAGCAGTACTTC. It yields the protein CASSLRRPLGRGEQYF. V gene TRBV5-8 combines with J gene TRBJ2-7, with D tentatively TRBD2 (5 bases). The CDR3 spans 16 residues. Trimming took off 2 bases at V and 7 bases at J, with 22 bases between the two ends. Germline V gene data show CDR1 as SGHTS and CDR2 as YDEGEE.

This clone was seen many times. The J gene is TRBJ2-2, the V gene TRBV5-8; 9 bases match TRBD1. The V gene's germline CDR1 is SGHTS and CDR2 YDEGEE. The CDR3 consists of 18 residues. The trim removed 4 bases at V and 1 base at J, leaving 11 bases unmatched. CDR3 bases: TGTGCCAGCAGCCGAACAGGGGGGACAGGGATGAACACCGGGGAGCTGTTTTTT. Translated: CASSRTGGTGMNTGELFF.

The V gene is TRBV5-1, the J gene TRBJ2-5, with TRBD2 matching over 9 bases. V gave up 1 base and J gave up 4 bases; unmatched junction bases: 11. CDR1 SGHRS and CDR2 YFSETQ come from the germline V gene. The CDR3 runs 17 residues. The CDR3 loop is CASSLYGSGGIVETQYF. The CDR3 coding sequence is TGCGCCAGCAGCTTGTATGGTAGCGGGGGCATAGTAGAGACCCAGTACTTC.

This clone occurred a few times. J is TRBJ1-3 and V is TRBV7-2; D gene uncertain. Germline assignment: CDR1 SGHTA and CDR2 FQGNSA. The CDR3 runs 14 residues. With 4 bases removed from V and 3 bases from J, the gap between germline ends came to 10 bases. The CDR3: CASSSPHLGNTIYF. The CDR3 DNA sequence: TGTGCCAGCAGCTCCCCTCATCTTGGAAACACCATATATTTT.

The V call is TRBV10-3, the J call TRBJ2-7; D may be TRBD2 (5 bases). This CDR3 is built from 14 residues. V gave up 3 bases and J gave up 9 bases, with 18 bases separating them. The germline V gene encodes CDR1 ENHRY and CDR2 SYGVKD. This CDR3 is CAISEGPGILGQYF. CDR3 coding DNA: TGTGCCATCAGTGAAGGACCCGGGATTTTAGGGCAGTACTTC.

The chain is built from TRBV4-3 and TRBJ1-2; TRBD1 might be the D (6 bases). Trimming took 5 bases from V and 8 from J, leaving 21 bases between them. Germline V gene sequence: CDR1 LGHNA, CDR2 YSLEER. The CDR3 extends over 15 amino acids. In nucleotides, the CDR3 is TGCGCCAGCAGCAACAGGGATTTGAGGGGAGACGGCTACACCTTC. It translates to CASSNRDLRGDGYTF.

Turning to this clone: One end of the junction varies from germline; a read error may be responsible. J is TRBJ2-3 and V is TRBV15; 7 nucleotides align to TRBD1. Germline V gene lookup returns CDR1 LNHNV and CDR2 YYDKDF (reference sequence). CDR3 length: 14 amino acids. The CDR3 loop reads CATSRDRPGQPSRF. The CDR3 DNA follows: TGTGCCACCAGCAGAGACCGGCCGGGACAGCCTTCCCGTTTT.

The chain uses TRBV14 and TRBJ2-3; 7 bases match TRBD2. The CDR3 sequence is 16 residues long. Looked up from germline, CDR1 is SGHDN and CDR2 is FVKESK. The J segment lost 3 bases and the V segment lost 3 bases, leaving 9 bases of the junction unmatched. The CDR3 DNA reads TGTGCCAGCAGCCATATCGGCGGGGGAAAGACAGATACGCAGTATTTT. This sequence encodes CASSHIGGGKTDTQYF.

This clone was seen more than once but under ten times. V gene TRBV30 combines with J gene TRBJ1-6; D call uncertain. The CDR3 sequence is 12 residues long. V gave up 4 bases and J gave up 10 bases, with 11 bases separating them. CDR1 is GTSNPN, CDR2 SVGIG, per germline (reference sequence). The CDR3 region is CAWTAGGSPLHF. CDR3 bases: TGTGCCTGGACAGCTGGCGGGTCACCCCTCCACTTT. Complete variable domain (other parts from reference TRBV30 and TRBJ1-6): SQTIHQWPATLVQPVGSPLSLECTVEGTSNPNLYWYRQAAGRGLQLLFYSVGIGQISSEVPQNLSASRPQDRQFILSSKKLLLSDSGFYLCAWTAGGSPLHFGNGTRLTVT.

The V gene is TRBV4-2, the J gene TRBJ2-3; 7 positions match TRBD2. The CDR3 length is 15 residues. Germline CDR1 is LGHNA and CDR2 is YNFKEQ. After removal of 3 bases from V and 0 bases from J, the junction contained 3 bases not matched to a gene. CDR3 residues: CASSQGRVSTDTQYF. The CDR3, as DNA: TGTGCCAGCAGCCAGGGGAGGGTAAGCACAGATACGCAGTATTTT.

This clone has a handful of counts. J is TRBJ1-1 and V is TRBV27; no firm D call. Germline lookup yields CDR1 MNHEY and CDR2 SMNVEV (reference sequence). The germline V and J ends were trimmed by 4 bases and 5 bases, with 17 bases remaining between them. The CDR3 spans 15 residues. As DNA, the CDR3 is TGTGCCAGCAGTTCCCCGTTATCCTGGGAGACTGAAGCTTTCTTT. Its protein product is CASSSPLSWETEAFF.

Only one count was recorded for this clone. The rearrangement uses TRBV5-1 and TRBJ2-3; unclear D gene. With 1 base removed from V and 2 bases from J, the gap between germline ends came to 11 bases. CDR3 length: 15 amino acids. From germline, CDR1 is SGHRS and CDR2 YFSETQ. CDR3 nucleotides: TGCGCCAGCAGCTTGTCGGCCAGATACACAGATACGCAGTATTTT. As protein: CASSLSARYTDTQYF.

V usage is TRBV9 and J usage is TRBJ2-5, with 7 bases matching TRBD1. V was pared by 3 bases and J by 4 bases, with 9 bases of the junction left unmatched. The CDR3 extends over 15 amino acids. Germline CDR1 reads SGDLS; CDR2 reads YYNGEE. For the CDR3, the DNA is TGTGCCAGCAGCGCTCGACAGGGAGATTTAGAGACCCAGTACTTC. Protein: CASSARQGDLETQYF.

The rearrangement joins TRBV4-2 to TRBJ2-6; D gene unclear. The CDR3 loop spans 16 amino acids. Germline lookup yields CDR1 LGHNA and CDR2 YNFKEQ. V was shortened by 0 bases and J by 0 bases, with 6 bases between the two germline ends. For the CDR3, the DNA is TGTGCCAGCAGCCAAGAAGAGAGCTCTGGGGCCAACGTCCTGACTTTC. The encoded protein is CASSQEESSGANVLTF.

The rearrangement joins TRBV2 to TRBJ2-5, with no clear D. CDR3 size: 13 residues. The V end lost 4 bases, the J end lost 2 bases, and 8 bases lay between the germline ends. Germline CDR1 SNHLY, CDR2 FYNNEI. The CDR3 sequence is CASSGTIQETQYF. In DNA, the CDR3 is TGTGCCAGCAGTGGAACAATACAAGAGACCCAGTACTTC.

The V gene is TRBV15, the J gene TRBJ2-2; 11 bases line up with TRBD1. The germline V gene has CDR1 LNHNV and CDR2 YYDKDF (reference sequence). The CDR3 totals 18 residues. V was pared by 7 bases and J by 3 bases, with 13 bases of the junction left unmatched. The chain's CDR3 is CATNKFPGQGGHTGELFF. The CDR3 DNA is TGTGCCACCAACAAGTTCCCGGGACAGGGGGGTCACACCGGGGAGCTGTTTTTT. The full variable domain, its missing parts supplied by reference TRBV15 and TRBJ2-2, is DAMVIQNPRYQVTQFGKPVTLSCSQTLNHNVMYWYQQKSSQAPKLLFHYYDKDFNNEADTPDNFQSRRPNTSFCFLDIRSPGLGDTAMYLCATNKFPGQGGHTGELFFGEGSRLTVL.

The chain couples TRBV6-6 to TRBJ2-1; weak D call: TRBD1 (5 bases). Trimming pared 6 bases from V and 3 bases from J, leaving 15 bases between. Germline V gene sequence: CDR1 MNHNY, CDR2 SVGAGI (reference sequence). This CDR3 region has 15 residues. Here the CDR3 DNA reads TGTGCCAGCAGATTTAGGCCAGGGCTCTACAATGAGCAGTTCTTC. Translated: CASRFRPGLYNEQFF.